Listed here is a single TCR beta chain. V was pared by 6 bases and J by 6 bases, with 12 bases between. This CDR3 is 13 amino acids long. Germline CDR1 and CDR2: MGHDK and SYGVNS. TCRdb re-analysed the 5' RACE reads in MiXCR, keeping a single row per CDR3 protein. Of under 450,000 distinct CDR3 sequences in the sample, 20% to 25% were seen once. The sample belongs to a study of CD8 T cells in ankylosing spondylitis. The chain recombines TRBV25-1 with TRBJ2-4; D is perhaps TRBD2 (5 bases). The sequenced material came from blood, either unsorted or a sorted T cell fraction (not recorded which). The sequence came from a male donor with ankylosing spondylitis or in good health (not recorded which). The CDR3 here is CASREDEGNIQYF. The CDR3 bases are TGTGCCAGCAGGGAGGATGAGGGAAACATTCAGTACTTC. The full variable domain, rest sourced from reference TRBV25-1 and TRBJ2-4, is EADIYQTPRYLVIGTGKKITLECSQTMGHDKMYWYQQDPGMELHLIHYSYGVNSTEKGDLSSESTVSRIRTEHFPLTLESARPSHTSQYLCASREDEGNIQYFGAGTRLSVL.